The T cell receptor beta chain described here comes from a study of T cell repertoires in cytomegalovirus infection. Overall study context: Both CMV infection and a matching HLA type were indicated by public TCR beta signatures. Study results and caveats: Accumulated public TCR beta family frequency recognized individuals carrying CMV together with the relevant HLA. Clonotype analysis showed dominance of the ex vivo response by HLA-C-restricted CMV-specific TCR beta clonotypes.

This clonotype was seen repeatedly, ten times or more. Its antigen is as yet unknown. TCRdb ran MiXCR on the reads and lists one entry per CDR3 protein. The sample includes more than 75,000 distinct CDR3 sequences, approximately 3.7% of them seen just once. The CDR3 consists of 14 residues. V was shortened by 5 bases and J by 8 bases, with 21 bases between the two germline ends. Germline CDR1 reads DFQATT; CDR2 reads SNEGSKA (reference sequence). This chain connects TRBV20-1 to TRBJ1-2; D unclear. Sample: PBMCs. This clonotype originated in a human donor in good health (CMV status not recorded). Some clones in this sample may be carry-over from other donors' samples. This CDR3 reads CSARPPGWGGGYTF. In nucleotides, the CDR3 is TGCAGTGCTCGCCCTCCTGGGTGGGGAGGCGGCTACACCTTC.